These T cell receptor delta chains were read from a single sample in a study of gamma-delta T cells after stem cell transplantation. TCRdb re-processed the RT-PCR reads via CATT. The profile shows 600 to 700 delta-chain clones, 50% to 70% of them singletons. Sequencing input: gamma-delta T cells. The receptors were sampled from a human donor. It is not recorded whose cells these are; they may come from a transplant donor. Both conserved end residues are part of each CDR3. A D gene is named only where the DNA matches it firmly. The size of a clone is reported for some rows only, either as once, few or many, or as a class for expanded clones.

D	J	size	V	DNA	CDR3
TRDD3	TRDJ2	-	TRDV2	TGTGCCTGTGACACCTGGGGGATGACAGCACAACTCTTCTTT	CACDTWGMTAQLFF
TRDD3	TRDJ1	hyperexpanded	TRDV1	TGTGCTCTTGGGGGGGTCCCGATATGCTTCCACGGGATTGCGTACTGGGGGTCCACCGATAAACTCATCTTT	CALGGVPICFHGIAYWGSTDKLIF
TRDD3	TRDJ2	once	TRDV2	TGTGCCTGTGACGTACTGGGGGATACAGCACAACTCTTCTTT	CACDVLGDTAQLFF
TRDD3	TRDJ3	-	TRDV2	TGTGCCTGTGACACCGTACTGGGGGATACGCGGGACACCCGACAGATGTTTTTC	CACDTVLGDTRDTRQMFF
TRDD3	TRDJ2	-	TRDV2	TGTGCCTGTGACAAACTGGGGGATTTGACAGCACAACTCTTCTTT	CACDKLGDLTAQLFF
TRDD3	TRDJ2	-	TRDV2	TGTGCCTGTGACTGGGGGAAAGCTTTGACAGCACAACTCTTCTTT	CACDWGKALTAQLFF
TRDD3	TRDJ3	-	TRDV2	TGTGCCTGTGACATACTGGGGGATAGCTCCTGGGACACCCGACAGATGTTTTTC	CACDILGDSSWDTRQMFF
TRDD3	TRDJ2	few	TRDV2	TGTGCCTGTGACATACTGGGGGATTTGACAGCACAACTCTTCTTT	CACDILGDLTAQLFF
-	TRDJ3	-	TRDV2	TGTGCCTGTGACACCGTACTGAGCTCCTGGGACACCCGACAGATGTTTTTC	CACDTVLSSWDTRQMFF
TRDD3	TRDJ1	few	TRDV2	TGTGCCTGTGACCTACTGGGGGACCCCACCGATAAACTCATCTTT	CACDLLGDPTDKLIF
TRDD3	TRDJ1	-	TRDV2	TGTGCCTGTGACGTCCTAAAGGGGGATATTGTATCCGATAAACTCATCTTT	CACDVLKGDIVSDKLIF
TRDD3	TRDJ3	-	TRDV2	TGTGCCTGTGACCCCGTACTGGGGGATACAAGCTCCTGGGACACCCGACAGATGTTTTTC	CACDPVLGDTSSWDTRQMFF
TRDD3	TRDJ3	few	TRDV2	TGTGCCCGTGACACCGTACTGGGGGAGAGCTCCTGGGACACCCGACAGATGTTTTTC	CARDTVLGESSWDTRQMFF
TRDD3	TRDJ1	hyperexpanded	TRDV2	TGTGCCTGTGAAACAATGGGGGATACCCGGTACACCGATAAACTCATCTTT	CACETMGDTRYTDKLIF
TRDD3	TRDJ2	-	TRDV2	TGTGCCTGTACTGGGGGATACGCACAACTCTTCTTT	CACTGGYAQLFF
TRDD3	TRDJ1	few	TRDV1	TGTGCTCTTGGGGAACACCATCGGCCTTCCTACGAACTGGGGGATAAAGGGACCGATAAACTCATCTTT	CALGEHHRPSYELGDKGTDKLIF
-	TRDJ1	-	TRDV2	TGTGCCTGTGAGTTACGGGGAGTCACCGATAAACTCATCTTT	CACELRGVTDKLIF
TRDD3	TRDJ3	once	TRDV2	TGTGCCTGTGACACCAGGAACTGGGGGATACTAAACTGGGACACCCGGCAGATGTTTTTC	CACDTRNWGILNWDTRQMFF
TRDD3	TRDJ3	-	TRDV2	TGTGCCTGTGACTCGTACTGGGGGATAGAAACCCGACAGATGTTTTTC	CACDSYWGIETRQMFF
-	TRDJ3	large	TRDV2	TGTGCCTGTGACCTAATCACCGAGCGCTCCTGGGACACCCGACAGATGTTTTTC	CACDLITERSWDTRQMFF
TRDD3	TRDJ2	-	TRDV2	TGTGCCTGTGACACCGTGGGGGATACTTTGACAGCACAACTCTTCTTT	CACDTVGDTLTAQLFF
TRDD3	TRDJ2	few	TRDV1	TGTGCTCTTGGGGAACGGATGGGGGGGGATCCTTTTTCGACAGCACAACTCTTCTTT	CALGERMGGDPFSTAQLFF